This TCR beta chain was recorded in a study of blood T cell repertoires in COVID-19. Produced via immunoSEQ multiplex PCR; TCRdb's table is partial and in-frame only. The table records about 670,000 clones, 80% to 90% of them present only once. This sequence originates from a woman between 18 and 29 years old with acute or convalescent COVID-19. Specimen: peripheral blood.

CDR3 sequence reads: CASRGRDKSYNEQFF. As DNA, the CDR3 is TGTGCCAGCAGGGGCCGGGACAAAAGTTACAATGAGCAGTTCTTC. This rearrangement joins TRBV2 to TRBJ2-1; tentatively, D is TRBD1 (6 bases). The V gene's germline CDR1 is SNHLY and CDR2 FYNNEI. This CDR3 comprises 15 residues. The V end was cut by 6 bases, the J end by 4 bases, with 16 bases between.